This entry features one TCR beta chain sequence. TCRdb's table, derived via immunoSEQ multiplex PCR, lists solely in-frame clones and lacks some. The repertoire consists of approximately 2.5 million clones, with around 94% occurring once and the leading ten covering roughly 0.15%. Germline CDR1 and CDR2: MNHEY and SVGAGI. The CDR3 is made up of 16 amino acids. V was clipped by 4 bases and J by 0 bases, with 10 bases between them. This sample is part of a study of shared clonotypes between healthy human individuals. The V call is TRBV6-5, the J call TRBJ1-6; the D is unclear. The receptor's source is a man younger than 35 in good health. Sequencing was done on a sample of naive CD4+ T cells sorted from blood. Subset of the sample: CD45RA+ positively selected. CDR3 coding DNA: TGTGCCAGCAGTTCGTACGGGAGCTCCTATAATTCACCCCTCCACTTT. This encodes CASSSYGSSYNSPLHF.